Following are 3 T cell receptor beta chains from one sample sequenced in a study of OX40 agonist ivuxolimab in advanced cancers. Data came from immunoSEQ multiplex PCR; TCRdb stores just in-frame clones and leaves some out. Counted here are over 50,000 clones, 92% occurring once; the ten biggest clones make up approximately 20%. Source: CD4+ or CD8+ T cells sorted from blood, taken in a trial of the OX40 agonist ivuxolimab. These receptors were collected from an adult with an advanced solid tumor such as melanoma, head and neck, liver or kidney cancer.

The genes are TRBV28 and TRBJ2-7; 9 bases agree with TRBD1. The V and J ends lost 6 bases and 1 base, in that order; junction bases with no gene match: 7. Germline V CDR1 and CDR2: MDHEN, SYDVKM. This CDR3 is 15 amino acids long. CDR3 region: CASSPTGQGSYEQYF. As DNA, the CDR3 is TGTGCCAGCAGCCCGACCGGACAGGGGTCCTACGAGCAGTACTTC.

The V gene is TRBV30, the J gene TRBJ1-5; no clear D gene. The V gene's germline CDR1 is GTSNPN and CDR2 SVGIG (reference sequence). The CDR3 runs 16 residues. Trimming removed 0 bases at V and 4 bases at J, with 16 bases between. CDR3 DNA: TGTGCCTGGAGTGTACAAGTCAACCCTGGGAATCAGCCCCAGCATTTT. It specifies CAWSVQVNPGNQPQHF.

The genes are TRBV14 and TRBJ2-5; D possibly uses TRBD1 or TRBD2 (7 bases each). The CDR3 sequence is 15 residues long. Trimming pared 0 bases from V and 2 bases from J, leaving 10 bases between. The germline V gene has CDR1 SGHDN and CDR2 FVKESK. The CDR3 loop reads CASSQDRGGQETQYF. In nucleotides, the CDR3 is TGTGCCAGCAGCCAAGACAGGGGGGGACAAGAGACCCAGTACTTC.